Listed below are T cell receptor beta chains from one sample, sequenced in a study of post-analysis software for immune sequencing data. TCRdb called the PCR reads again in MiXCR, with one record for every CDR3 protein. The data contain a few hundred thousand distinct CDR3 sequences, less than 40% of them singletons. Material for sequencing was blood. These receptors originate from a girl under 18 with multiple sclerosis. Each CDR3 is given with its conserved first and last residue. D genes are given only for firm matches. Expanded clones are given a class, and other clones once, few, many or no size at all.

>TRBV3-1|TRBJ1-1|-|-
CASSPTSQGFTEAFF
TGTGCCAGCAGCCCGACCTCCCAGGGGTTCACTGAAGCTTTCTTT
>TRBV12-3/TRBV12-4|TRBJ2-3|TRBD1|-
CASSQLPGQGFGDTQYF
TGTGCCAGCAGTCAGCTGCCGGGACAGGGCTTTGGGGATACGCAGTATTTT
>TRBV6-6|TRBJ2-2|TRBD1|-
CASSYRGPGTGELFF
TGTGCCAGCAGTTACAGGGGGCCGGGAACCGGGGAGCTGTTTTTT
>TRBV4-1|TRBJ2-3|-|-
CASSQFEPSTDTQYF
TGCGCCAGCAGCCAATTTGAACCTAGCACAGATACGCAGTATTTT
>TRBV11-2|TRBJ2-3|-|-
CASSLEGSTYNTQYF
TGTGCCAGCAGCTTAGAGGGCAGCACCTACAATACGCAGTATTTT
>TRBV14|TRBJ2-3|-|-
CASSQDQNTDTQYF
TGTGCCAGCAGCCAAGATCAGAACACAGATACGCAGTATTTT
>TRBV14|TRBJ2-5|TRBD2|-
CASSQGTSGGIQETQYF
TGTGCCAGCAGCCAAGGAACTAGCGGGGGAATCCAAGAGACCCAGTACTTC
>TRBV10-3|TRBJ2-7|TRBD2|-
CAISDPGGGSSYEQYF
TGTGCCATCAGTGACCCGGGAGGGGGAAGCTCCTACGAGCAGTACTTC
>TRBV20-1|TRBJ2-5|TRBD2|few
CSAGTSSTPETQYF
TGCAGTGCTGGGACTAGCTCTACCCCAGAGACCCAGTACTTC
>TRBV7-9|TRBJ1-1|-|-
CASNSENTEAFF
TGTGCCAGCAATTCAGAGAACACTGAAGCTTTCTTT
>TRBV4-1|TRBJ1-5|-|-
CASSLRQGLKDQPQHF
TGCGCCAGCAGCTTAAGGCAGGGGCTGAAGGATCAGCCCCAGCATTTT
>TRBV6-4|TRBJ1-5|TRBD1|-
CASSVGQGYQPQHF
TGTGCCAGCAGTGTCGGACAGGGTTACCAGCCCCAGCATTTT
>TRBV6-1|TRBJ1-3|TRBD1|-
CASSGTGVRGSGNTIYF
TGTGCCAGCAGCGGGACAGGGGTTCGGGGCTCTGGAAACACCATATATTTT
>TRBV20-1|TRBJ2-1|TRBD1|-
CSATPWGQENNEQFF
TGCAGTGCCACCCCCTGGGGACAGGAGAACAATGAGCAGTTCTTC
>TRBV15|TRBJ2-4|-|few
CATSGPGLAKNIQYF
TGTGCCACCAGCGGCCCCGGCCTAGCCAAAAACATTCAGTACTTC
>TRBV20-1|TRBJ2-7|-|-
CSACPLRAVYNEQYF
TGCAGTGCTTGTCCCCTTCGGGCGGTCTACAATGAGCAGTACTTC
>TRBV20-1|TRBJ1-2|TRBD1|-
CSARRDRVIGGYTF
TGCAGTGCTAGGCGCGACAGGGTAATTGGTGGCTACACCTTC
>TRBV29-1|TRBJ2-5|TRBD2|few
CSVEEMERGPGEKYF
TGCAGCGTTGAAGAAATGGAGCGGGGGCCGGGAGAGAAGTACTTC
>TRBV29-1|TRBJ2-1|-|-
CSVRGSGGRGDEQFF
TGCAGCGTCCGTGGGTCGGGGGGCAGGGGCGATGAGCAGTTCTTC
>TRBV2|TRBJ1-4|-|-
CASSPGLGRTSNANEKLFF
TGTGCCAGCAGTCCGGGACTCGGCAGAACCTCCAACGCTAATGAAAAACTGTTTTTT
>TRBV10-3|TRBJ2-3|-|few
CAISESIRSPSTDTQYF
TGTGCCATCAGTGAGTCGATACGCAGCCCCTCCACAGATACGCAGTATTTT
>TRBV11-2|TRBJ2-1|-|many
CASGTGGLSYNEQFF
TGTGCCAGCGGGACGGGGGGCCTATCCTACAATGAGCAGTTCTTC
>TRBV12-3/TRBV12-4|TRBJ2-1|-|few
CASSLGTPSNYNEQFF
TGTGCCAGCAGTCTTGGGACTCCCAGTAATTACAATGAGCAGTTCTTC
>TRBV20-1|TRBJ1-2|-|few
CSAKLVREDYGYTF
TGCAGTGCTAAACTTGTCAGGGAGGACTATGGCTACACCTTC
>TRBV5-1|TRBJ2-1|-|few
CASPVSGEQFF
TGCGCCAGCCCGGTGTCTGGTGAGCAGTTCTTC
>TRBV6-1|TRBJ1-1|TRBD1|-
CASSSRQGANTEAFF
TGTGCCAGCAGTAGTAGACAGGGGGCGAACACTGAAGCTTTCTTT
>TRBV20-1|TRBJ2-1|TRBD2|-
CSARKAGGSSYNEQFF
TGCAGTGCTAGAAAAGCGGGGGGTAGCTCCTACAATGAGCAGTTCTTC
>TRBV6-6|TRBJ2-4|-|few
CASSYDRSIQYF
TGTGCCAGCAGTTACGACCGGAGCATTCAGTACTTC
>TRBV6-6|TRBJ1-5|-|-
CASSYERNQPQHF
TGTGCCAGCAGTTACGAACGTAATCAGCCCCAGCATTTT
>TRBV3-1|TRBJ2-3|-|-
CASSPSAGVGTQYF
TGTGCCAGCAGCCCATCCGCTGGGGTCGGCACGCAGTATTTT
>TRBV5-1|TRBJ1-1|-|-
CASRLTAMNTEAFF
TGCGCCAGCAGGCTGACAGCTATGAACACTGAAGCTTTCTTT
>TRBV3-1|TRBJ2-3|-|-
CASSRMGGSTDTQYF
TGTGCCAGCAGCCGAATGGGCGGAAGCACAGATACGCAGTATTTT
>TRBV7-9|TRBJ1-2|-|-
CASSLEAGLDYGYTF
TGTGCCAGCAGCTTAGAAGCAGGGTTGGACTATGGCTACACCTTC
>TRBV4-1|TRBJ1-6|TRBD1|-
CASSQGTGDNSPLHF
TGCGCCAGCAGCCAAGGGACAGGGGATAATTCACCCCTCCACTTT
>TRBV7-2|TRBJ2-1|-|many
CASSLGSVPHNEQFF
TGTGCCAGCAGCTTAGGGTCCGTTCCTCACAATGAGCAGTTCTTC
>TRBV5-4|TRBJ1-1|-|few
CATLWGGRGANTEAFF
TGTGCCACCCTTTGGGGGGGTCGAGGGGCGAACACTGAAGCTTTCTTT
>TRBV6-2/TRBV6-3|TRBJ1-1|TRBD1|-
CASSYSPRDRGNTEAFF
TGTGCCAGCAGTTACAGTCCCCGGGACAGGGGGAACACTGAAGCTTTCTTT
>TRBV3-1|TRBJ2-4|TRBD2|-
CASSQETSGGLQNIQYF
TGTGCCAGCAGCCAAGAGACTAGCGGGGGGCTTCAGAACATTCAGTACTTC
>TRBV4-2|TRBJ1-2|-|-
CASSQVGQVYGYTF
TGTGCCAGCAGCCAAGTTGGCCAGGTCTATGGCTACACCTTC
>TRBV9|TRBJ2-7|-|few
CASSQGTLYEQYF
TGTGCCAGCAGCCAAGGGACTTTATACGAGCAGTACTTC
>TRBV11-2|TRBJ2-4|-|-
CASRNRFPKNIQYF
TGTGCCAGCAGGAACCGGTTCCCCAAAAACATTCAGTACTTC
>TRBV3-1|TRBJ1-2|-|-
CASSRVDGLYGYTF
TGTGCCAGCAGCAGGGTAGACGGGTTGTATGGCTACACCTTC
>TRBV29-1|TRBJ2-1|-|-
CSVERGVTSYNEQFF
TGCAGCGTTGAAAGAGGGGTTACCTCCTACAATGAGCAGTTCTTC
>TRBV28|TRBJ1-4|TRBD1|few
CASSTQPGGWEKLFF
TGTGCCAGCAGTACCCAACCAGGGGGCTGGGAAAAACTGTTTTTT
>TRBV7-9|TRBJ2-5|TRBD2|-
CTCGSESGLAPWAQYF
TGTACCTGCGGCTCCGAATCGGGACTAGCTCCGTGGGCCCAGTACTTC
>TRBV20-1|TRBJ1-5|-|-
CSARYGGSNQPQHF
TGCAGTGCACGATACGGAGGTAGTAATCAGCCCCAGCATTTT
>TRBV11-2|TRBJ1-4|-|once
CASSFLAAGGEKLFF
TGTGCCAGCAGCTTCCTGGCCGCAGGAGGGGAAAAACTGTTTTTT
>TRBV7-6|TRBJ1-2|-|-
CASSRGADLTFYGYTF
TGTGCCAGCAGCCGAGGGGCCGACCTTACGTTTTATGGCTACACCTTC
>TRBV12-3/TRBV12-4|TRBJ1-2|TRBD1|once
CASRPPGQASYGYTF
TGTGCCAGCAGACCGCCGGGACAGGCTAGCTATGGCTACACCTTC
>TRBV5-6|TRBJ1-1|-|-
CASSSDSRRTEAFF
TGTGCCAGCAGCTCGGACTCCAGGAGGACTGAAGCTTTCTTT
>TRBV18|TRBJ2-7|TRBD1|-
CASSPGTDSYEQYF
TGTGCCAGCTCACCAGGGACAGACTCCTACGAGCAGTACTTC
>TRBV3-1|TRBJ1-6|-|many
CASSQDTEPGDSPLHF
TGTGCCAGCAGCCAAGATACAGAGCCTGGGGATTCACCCCTCCACTTT
>TRBV20-1|TRBJ2-1|-|few
CSHVGRGLNEQFF
TGCAGCCACGTGGGGCGGGGGCTTAATGAGCAGTTCTTC
>TRBV4-2|TRBJ2-1|TRBD2|-
CASSQVLASGGSSSYNEQFF
TGTGCCAGCAGCCAAGTCTTGGCTAGCGGGGGCTCAAGCTCCTACAATGAGCAGTTCTTC
>TRBV20-1|TRBJ2-3|TRBD2|few
CSARESGGALDTQYF
TGCAGTGCTAGAGAGAGCGGGGGGGCCTTAGATACGCAGTATTTT
>TRBV10-1|TRBJ1-5|-|few
CASSEGSGDQPQHF
TGCGCCAGCAGTGAGGGTTCCGGGGATCAGCCCCAGCATTTT
>TRBV12-3/TRBV12-4|TRBJ2-3|TRBD2|few
CASSRLAGGRDTQYF
TGTGCCAGCAGCCGGTTAGCGGGGGGGCGAGATACGCAGTATTTT
>TRBV6-2/TRBV6-3|TRBJ2-1|-|-
CASSYAPVDNEQFF
TGTGCCAGCAGTTACGCTCCGGTGGACAATGAGCAGTTCTTC
>TRBV14|TRBJ2-7|TRBD2|-
CASSHLVVAGGSEQYF
TGTGCCAGCAGCCACCTCGTGGTAGCGGGGGGAAGCGAGCAGTACTTC
>TRBV20-1|TRBJ2-2|TRBD1|-
CSTSYTGGVAGELFF
TGCAGTACTAGTTATACAGGGGGCGTTGCCGGGGAGCTGTTTTTT